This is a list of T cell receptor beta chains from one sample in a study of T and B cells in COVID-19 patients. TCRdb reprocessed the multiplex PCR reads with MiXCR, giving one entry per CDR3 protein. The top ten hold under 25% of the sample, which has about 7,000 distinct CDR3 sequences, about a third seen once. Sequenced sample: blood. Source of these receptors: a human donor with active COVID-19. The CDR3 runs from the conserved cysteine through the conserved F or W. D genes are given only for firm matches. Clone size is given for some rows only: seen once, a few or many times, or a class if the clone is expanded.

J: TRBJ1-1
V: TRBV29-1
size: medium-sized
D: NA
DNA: TGCAGCGTAAGCCCCGTCGATCTGACTGAAGCTTTCTTT
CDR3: CSVSPVDLTEAFF

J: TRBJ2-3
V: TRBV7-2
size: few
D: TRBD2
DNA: TGTGCCAGCAGCGTAACCCCGACTAGCGGGGTAAGCACAGATACGCAGTATTTT
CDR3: CASSVTPTSGVSTDTQYF

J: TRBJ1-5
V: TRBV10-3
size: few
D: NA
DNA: TGTGCCATCAGCTACTCCGGGGGGGATCAGCCCCAGCATTTT
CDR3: CAISYSGGDQPQHF

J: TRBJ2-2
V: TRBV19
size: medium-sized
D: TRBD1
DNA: TGTGCCAGTAGTATCCAACAGGGGATCGGGGAGCTGTTTTTT
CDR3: CASSIQQGIGELFF

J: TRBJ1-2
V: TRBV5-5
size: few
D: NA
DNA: TGTGCCAGCAGCTTGGCCGGGGGAACCGGCTACACCTTC
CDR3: CASSLAGGTGYTF

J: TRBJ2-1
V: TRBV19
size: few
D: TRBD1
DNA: TGTGCCAGTAGCCCCCGACAGGGGGTCTACAATGAGCAGTTCTTC
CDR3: CASSPRQGVYNEQFF

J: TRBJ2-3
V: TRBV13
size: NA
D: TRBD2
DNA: TGTGCCAGCAGCTCCTGGGAGCTGAGCGGGGGAGATACGCAGTATTTT
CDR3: CASSSWELSGGDTQYF

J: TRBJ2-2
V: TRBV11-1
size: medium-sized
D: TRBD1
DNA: TGTGCCAGCAGCAACTACAGGGGTACCGGGGAGCTGTTTTTT
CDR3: CASSNYRGTGELFF

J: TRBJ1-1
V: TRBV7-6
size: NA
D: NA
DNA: TGTGCCAGCAGCCGTAACCGGGCGACCCCGGGACGGGTGACTGAAGCTTTCTTT
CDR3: CASSRNRATPGRVTEAFF

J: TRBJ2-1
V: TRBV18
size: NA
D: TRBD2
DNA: TGTGCCAGCTCTCCAGGACTAGTTGTTATCAATGAGCAGTTCTTC
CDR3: CASSPGLVVINEQFF

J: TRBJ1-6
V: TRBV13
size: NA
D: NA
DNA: TGTGCCAGCAGCAGCTTAGGTCGGGGCTATAATTCACCCCTCCACTTT
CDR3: CASSSLGRGYNSPLHF

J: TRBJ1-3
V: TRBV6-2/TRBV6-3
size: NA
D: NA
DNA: TGTGCCACCGCCGAGGGAGTTTCTGGAAACACCATATATTTT
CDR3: CATAEGVSGNTIYF

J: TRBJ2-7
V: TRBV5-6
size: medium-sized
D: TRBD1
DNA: TGTGCCAGCAAACCTCACAGGGGTTACGAGCAGTACTTC
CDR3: CASKPHRGYEQYF

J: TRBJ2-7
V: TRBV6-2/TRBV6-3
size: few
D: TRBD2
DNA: TGTGCCAGCAGTCTCAGCGGGGGGCCCCTCGAGCAGTACTTC
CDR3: CASSLSGGPLEQYF

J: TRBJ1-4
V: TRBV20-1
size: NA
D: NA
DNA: TGCAGTGCTGAGCCCACATCTAATGAAAAACTGTTTTTT
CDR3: CSAEPTSNEKLFF

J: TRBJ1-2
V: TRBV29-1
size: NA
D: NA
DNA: TGCAGCGGAATAGCGGGGGGATTCCCTCGCGGTGGCTACACCTTC
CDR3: CSGIAGGFPRGGYTF

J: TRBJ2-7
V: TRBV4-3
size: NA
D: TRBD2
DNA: TGCGCCAGCAGCCCAGCGGGGAATGGGCACGAGCAGTACTTC
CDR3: CASSPAGNGHEQYF

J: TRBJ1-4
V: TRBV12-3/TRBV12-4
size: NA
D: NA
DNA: TGTGCTAGTGGTTTGACCGGGGATGAAAAACTGTTTTTT
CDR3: CASGLTGDEKLFF

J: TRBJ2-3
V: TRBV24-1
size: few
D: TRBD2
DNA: TGTGCCACCAGTGCCTATCCTGCCGGGGGGACGGATACGCAGTATTTT
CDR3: CATSAYPAGGTDTQYF

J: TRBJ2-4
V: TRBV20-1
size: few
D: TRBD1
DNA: TGCAGTGCTAGTTTGACAGGGGGTATAGCCAAAAACATTCAGTACTTC
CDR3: CSASLTGGIAKNIQYF

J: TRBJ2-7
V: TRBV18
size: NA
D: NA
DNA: TGTGCCAGCTCACCACGGGAGGCCTACGAGCAGTACTTC
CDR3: CASSPREAYEQYF

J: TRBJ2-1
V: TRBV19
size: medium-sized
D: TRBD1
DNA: TGTGCCAGTAGCCCGACAGGGAATGAGCAGTTCTTC
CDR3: CASSPTGNEQFF

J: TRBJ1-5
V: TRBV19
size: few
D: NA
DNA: TGTGCCAGTAGTATACAGAGCAATCAGCCCCAGCATTTT
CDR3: CASSIQSNQPQHF

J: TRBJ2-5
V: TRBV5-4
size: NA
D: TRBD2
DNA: TGTGCCAGCATCTCCCTTGGGACTAGCGGGGAGACCCAGTACTTC
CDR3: CASISLGTSGETQYF